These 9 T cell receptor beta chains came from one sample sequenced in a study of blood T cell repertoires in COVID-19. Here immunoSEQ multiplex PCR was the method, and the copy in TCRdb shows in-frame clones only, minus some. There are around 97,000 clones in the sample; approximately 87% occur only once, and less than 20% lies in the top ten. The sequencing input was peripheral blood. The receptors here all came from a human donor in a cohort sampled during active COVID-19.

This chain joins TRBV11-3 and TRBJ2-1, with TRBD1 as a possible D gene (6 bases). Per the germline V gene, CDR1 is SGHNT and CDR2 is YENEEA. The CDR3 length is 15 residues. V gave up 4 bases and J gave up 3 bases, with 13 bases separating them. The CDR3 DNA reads TGTGCCAGCAGCTCAGCGACAGGCCGCTACAATGAGCAGTTCTTC. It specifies CASSSATGRYNEQFF.

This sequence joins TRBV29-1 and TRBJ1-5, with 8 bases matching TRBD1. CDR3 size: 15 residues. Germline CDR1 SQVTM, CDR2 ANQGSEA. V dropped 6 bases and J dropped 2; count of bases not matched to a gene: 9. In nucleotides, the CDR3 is TGCAGCGTCGGACAGGGATTGGATCGCAATCAGCCCCAGCATTTT. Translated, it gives CSVGQGLDRNQPQHF.

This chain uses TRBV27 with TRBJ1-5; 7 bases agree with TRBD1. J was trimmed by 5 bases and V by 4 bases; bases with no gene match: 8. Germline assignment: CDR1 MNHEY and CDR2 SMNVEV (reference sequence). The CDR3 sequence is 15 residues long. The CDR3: CASSSLQGRDQPQHF. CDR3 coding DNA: TGTGCCAGCAGTTCGCTACAGGGGCGGGATCAGCCCCAGCATTTT.

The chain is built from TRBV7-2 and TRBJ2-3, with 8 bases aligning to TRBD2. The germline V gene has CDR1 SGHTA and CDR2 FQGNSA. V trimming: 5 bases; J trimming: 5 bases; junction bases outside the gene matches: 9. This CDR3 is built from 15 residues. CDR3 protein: CASSPSGGRRDTQYF. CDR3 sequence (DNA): TGTGCCAGCAGCCCCAGCGGGGGACGTCGAGATACGCAGTATTTT.

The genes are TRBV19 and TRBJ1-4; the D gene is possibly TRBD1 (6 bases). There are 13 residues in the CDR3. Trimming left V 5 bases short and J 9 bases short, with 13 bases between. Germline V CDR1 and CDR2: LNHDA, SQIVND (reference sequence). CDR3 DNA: TGTGCCAGTAGTGCCCAGGGGTTTCAAAAACTGTTTTTT. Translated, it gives CASSAQGFQKLFF.

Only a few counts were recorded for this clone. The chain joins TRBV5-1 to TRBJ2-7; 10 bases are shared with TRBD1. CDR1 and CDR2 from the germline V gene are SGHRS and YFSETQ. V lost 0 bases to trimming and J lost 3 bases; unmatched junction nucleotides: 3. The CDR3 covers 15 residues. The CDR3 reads CASSLGQGALYEQYF. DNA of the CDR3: TGCGCCAGCAGCTTGGGACAGGGGGCCCTCTACGAGCAGTACTTC.

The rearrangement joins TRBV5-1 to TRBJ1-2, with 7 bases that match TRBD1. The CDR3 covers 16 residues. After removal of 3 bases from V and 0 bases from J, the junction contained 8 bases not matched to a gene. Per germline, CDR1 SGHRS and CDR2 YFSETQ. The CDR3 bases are TGCGCCAGCAGCTGGCTGGGACAGACTACTAACTATGGCTACACCTTC. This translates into CASSWLGQTTNYGYTF.

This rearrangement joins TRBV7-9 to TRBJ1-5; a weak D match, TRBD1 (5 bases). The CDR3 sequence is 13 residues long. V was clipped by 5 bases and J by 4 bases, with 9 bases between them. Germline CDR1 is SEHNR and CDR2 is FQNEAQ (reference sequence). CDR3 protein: CASSGASNQPQHF. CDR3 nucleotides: TGTGCCAGCAGCGGGGCAAGTAATCAGCCCCAGCATTTT.

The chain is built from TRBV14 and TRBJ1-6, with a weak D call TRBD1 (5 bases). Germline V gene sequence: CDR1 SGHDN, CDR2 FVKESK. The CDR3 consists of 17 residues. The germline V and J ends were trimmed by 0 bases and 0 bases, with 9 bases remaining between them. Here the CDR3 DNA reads TGTGCCAGCAGCCAAGACACAGGATACTCCTATAATTCACCCCTCCACTTT. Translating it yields CASSQDTGYSYNSPLHF.